Only a few counts were recorded for the clone carrying this TCR beta chain. The antigen remains undetermined. This sample stems from a study of T cell repertoires in cytomegalovirus infection. Study at large: Recently identified HLA-C-restricted and well-studied HLA-B-restricted CMV epitopes were used.

Whole-study findings and limits: Ex vivo, HLA-C-restricted CMV-specific TCR beta clonotypes prevailed over the rest of the response. Cumulative frequency of public TCR beta families picked out carriers of CMV plus the relevant HLA.

One entry per CDR3 protein results from TCRdb running MiXCR on the reads. The repertoire consists of about 700,000 distinct CDR3 sequences, with about 30% occurring once and the leading ten covering 15% to 20%. This CDR3 is 15 amino acids long. V lost 3 bases and J 5 bases, leaving 14 bases between the germline ends. Germline lookup yields CDR1 MNHNS and CDR2 SASEGT. The clonotype comes from a human donor in good health (CMV status not recorded). Some clones in this sample may be carry-over from other donors' samples. V usage is TRBV6-1 and J usage is TRBJ2-1; no clear D. This specimen was cultured PBMCs, taken from culture after CMV antigen stimulation. The DNA of the CDR3 is TGTGCCAGCAGTGAGTTGGTAGCATTGGACAATGAGCAGTTCTTC. Its translation: CASSELVALDNEQFF.